Listed here are 11 T cell receptor beta chains from one sample, sequenced in a study of T cells after yellow fever vaccination. A single record per CDR3 protein comes from TCRdb applying MiXCR to the 5' RACE reads. The table records about 330,000 distinct CDR3 sequences, around 8.1% of them present only once. The sample was PBMCs, taken more than 35 days after the first yellow fever vaccination. The receptors originated from a man between 18 and 29 years old who received the YFV17D yellow fever vaccine.

The table lists this clonotype with many counts. V usage is TRBV7-2 and J usage is TRBJ1-1; no clear D gene. Germline-derived CDR1 and CDR2 are SGHTA and FQGNSA. Trimming left V 5 bases short and J 4 bases short, with 5 bases between. This CDR3 has 11 residues. This chain's CDR3 is CASSASTEAFF. The CDR3 region has the DNA TGTGCCAGCAGCGCTAGCACTGAAGCTTTCTTT.

A few counts support this clonotype. This chain joins TRBV6-1 and TRBJ2-4, with 12 bases aligning to TRBD2. Germline V gives CDR1 MNHNS, CDR2 SASEGT. This CDR3 spans 16 amino acids. V lost 5 bases to trimming and J lost 4 bases; unmatched junction nucleotides: 6. The CDR3: CASSNGLAGGKNIQYF. As DNA, the CDR3 is TGTGCCAGCAGTAATGGGCTAGCGGGGGGGAAAAACATTCAGTACTTC.

The chain has TRBV4-1 and TRBJ2-4; D possibly corresponds to TRBD2 (5 bases). Germline loops: CDR1 MGHRA, CDR2 YSYEKL. V was clipped by 4 bases and J by 0 bases, with 16 bases between them. The CDR3 sequence is 17 residues long. CDR3: CASSLREVGEAKNIQYF. CDR3 sequence (DNA): TGCGCCAGCAGCCTCAGAGAGGTGGGAGAAGCCAAAAACATTCAGTACTTC.

In its sample, this clonotype was seen many times. This chain uses TRBV6-5 with TRBJ1-6; 7 positions agree with TRBD1. The ends lost 8 bases at V and 7 bases at J; junction bases unmatched: 8. The CDR3 runs to 14 residues. Germline V gene data show CDR1 as MNHEY and CDR2 as SVGAGI. The CDR3 region is CASRYLTGNSPLHF. CDR3 nucleotides: TGTGCCAGCCGATATCTGACAGGGAATTCACCCCTCCACTTT.

J is TRBJ2-5 and V is TRBV10-3; TRBD2 agrees at 15 bases. Germline loops: CDR1 ENHRY, CDR2 SYGVKD. J gave up 5 bases and V 6 bases, and 7 bases lay outside the gene matches. This CDR3 has 16 amino acids. The CDR3 sequence: CAIRDGLAGGLETQYF. The CDR3, as DNA: TGTGCCATCAGGGACGGACTAGCGGGGGGGCTGGAGACCCAGTACTTC.

The rearrangement uses TRBV7-9 and TRBJ1-2; tentative D call: TRBD1 (6 bases). The CDR3 has 12 residues. V was shortened by 4 bases and J by 9 bases, with 12 bases between the two germline ends. Germline-derived CDR1 and CDR2 are SEHNR and FQNEAQ (reference sequence). The CDR3: CASSSPQGSYTF. In nucleotides, the CDR3 is TGTGCCAGCAGCTCACCACAGGGAAGCTACACCTTC.

The gene calls are TRBV6-1 and TRBJ1-4; possibly TRBD1 for D (6 bases). Per the germline V gene, CDR1 is MNHNS and CDR2 is SASEGT. Trimming cost V 6 bases and J 2 bases, with 16 bases left between them. This CDR3 has 16 residues. The CDR3 protein is CASSRGGGVTNEKLFF. CDR3 nucleotides: TGTGCCAGCAGCAGGGGAGGCGGGGTCACTAATGAAAAACTGTTTTTT.

There are a few counts of this clonotype. The V and J genes are TRBV20-1 and TRBJ2-7, with D maybe TRBD1 (5 bases). Germline-derived CDR1 and CDR2 are DFQATT and SNEGSKA (reference sequence). CDR3 length: 13 amino acids. The ends were cut back, 5 bases at V and 3 bases at J, with 14 bases in the middle. The CDR3 sequence: CSAAVGQGYEQYF. CDR3 in DNA: TGCAGTGCTGCCGTAGGGCAGGGCTACGAGCAGTACTTC.

This clonotype showed up just a few times. CDR3 region: CATSRDSGRGGYTF. CDR3 nucleotides: TGTGCCACCAGCAGAGATTCAGGGAGAGGGGGCTACACCTTC. J is TRBJ1-2 and V is TRBV15; D might be TRBD1 (5 bases). V was shortened by 0 bases and J by 8 bases, with 13 bases between the two germline ends. The CDR3 covers 14 residues. Per germline, CDR1 LNHNV and CDR2 YYDKDF (reference sequence).

Only a few counts were recorded for this clonotype. The V call is TRBV12-3 or TRBV12-4, the J call TRBJ2-1, with no clear D. V gave up 8 bases and J gave up 5 bases, with 19 bases separating them. The CDR3 extends over 15 amino acids. The CDR3, as DNA: TGTGCCAGCTCCCTAACGCGCAGTTTGAACAATGAGCAGTTCTTC. As protein: CASSLTRSLNNEQFF.

This clonotype appeared a few times. This chain uses TRBV7-9 with TRBJ1-1; the D is unclear. This CDR3 is 14 amino acids long. Germline values: CDR1 SEHNR, CDR2 FQNEAQ (reference sequence). Trimming pared 5 bases from V and 1 base from J, leaving 11 bases between. The CDR3 sequence is CASSPTLGNTEAFF. Written as DNA, the CDR3 is TGTGCCAGCAGCCCCACACTTGGGAACACTGAAGCTTTCTTT.